These 19 T cell receptor beta chains originate from one sample sequenced in a study of human T cells and chemical hapten exposure. TCRdb reprocessed the RACE reads via MiXCR and lists one record per CDR3 protein. The sample gives approximately 370,000 distinct CDR3 sequences, over 5% of which show up once; more than 8% is in the top ten. Time point reported: pre-sensitization, week 0. Treatment given: therapeutic diphenylcyclopropenone sensitization with weekly scalp DPC. The sample in question was whole blood, obtained in connection with sensitization to the hapten diphenylcyclopropenone (DPC). Every receptor here comes from a woman between 18 and 29 years old with alopecia areata. Some clones in this sample may be carry-over from other donors' samples.

This clonotype appeared many times. The CDR3 region is CASSYSTQGSPLHF. CDR3 bases: TGTGCCAGCAGTTACTCGACTCAGGGGTCACCCCTCCACTTT. This rearrangement joins TRBV6-5 to TRBJ1-6; D is possibly TRBD1 (6 bases). The CDR3 extends over 14 amino acids. V lost 0 bases and J lost 10, with 10 bases in between. Germline V gene lookup returns CDR1 MNHEY and CDR2 SVGAGI.

This clonotype was found many times. This chain joins TRBV7-3 and TRBJ2-1, with 15 nucleotides matching TRBD2. In germline, CDR1 is SGHTA, CDR2 FQGTGA. Germline trimming cut 5 bases from V and 7 bases from J; bases unmatched to any gene: 12. There are 18 residues in the CDR3. The CDR3 spells CASSRTSGGADQVNEQFF. The CDR3 DNA is TGTGCCAGCAGCCGGACTAGCGGGGGGGCCGATCAAGTGAATGAGCAGTTCTTC.

This clonotype was recorded many times. The V call is TRBV7-8, the J call TRBJ2-3; 8 positions match TRBD2. Germline CDR1 SGHVS, CDR2 FQNEAQ. This CDR3 comprises 16 residues. Trimming took 5 bases from V and 3 from J; bases not matched to a gene: 10. DNA for the CDR3: TGTGCCAGCAGCCCCTTTTTGTCGGGGGGGACAGATACGCAGTATTTT. Translated: CASSPFLSGGTDTQYF.

The table lists this clonotype with many counts. The J gene is TRBJ2-1, the V gene TRBV20-1; D remains ambiguous. Germline values: CDR1 DFQATT, CDR2 SNEGSKA (reference sequence). This CDR3 region has 12 residues. Trimming left V 0 bases short and J 10 bases short, with 10 bases between. The CDR3 reads CSARDITSEQFF. The CDR3 DNA follows: TGCAGTGCTAGAGATATAACTTCAGAGCAGTTCTTC.

The chain carries TRBV12-3 or TRBV12-4 and TRBJ2-7; 12 nucleotides line up with TRBD2. The CDR3 consists of 17 residues. The J segment lost 3 bases and the V segment lost 1 base, leaving 7 bases of the junction unmatched. In nucleotides, the CDR3 is TGTGCCAGCAGTTTAGAAGGACTAGCGGGATCAGACTACGAGCAGTACTTC. This translates into CASSLEGLAGSDYEQYF.

This clonotype has a count of ten or more. CDR3 DNA: TGTGCCAGCAGCCCACAGGGCCCCCAAAATCAGCCCCAGCATTTT. Translated: CASSPQGPQNQPQHF. V and J are TRBV9 and TRBJ1-5; D might be TRBD1 (6 bases). CDR3 size: 15 residues. Germline assignment: CDR1 SGDLS and CDR2 YYNGEE. The ends were cut back, 4 bases at V and 4 bases at J, with 15 bases in the middle. Drawing the rest from reference TRBV9 and TRBJ1-5, the complete variable domain is DSGVTQTPKHLITATGQRVTLRCSPRSGDLSVYWYQQSLDQGLQFLIQYYNGEERAKGNILERFSAQQFPDLHSELNLSSLELGDSALYFCASSPQGPQNQPQHFGDGTRLSIL.

J is TRBJ1-2 and V is TRBV7-9; unclear D gene. The germline V and J ends were trimmed by 3 bases and 13 bases, with 21 bases remaining between them. The CDR3 length is 14 residues. Germline V gene sequence: CDR1 SEHNR, CDR2 FQNEAQ (reference sequence). The CDR3 protein is CASSFPLRPPLCTF. CDR3 nucleotides: TGTGCCAGCAGCTTTCCTTTGCGGCCCCCCCTCTGCACCTTC.

This clonotype was counted a few times. The chain carries TRBV5-1 and TRBJ1-1; TRBD1 agrees at 9 bases. Germline V gives CDR1 SGHRS, CDR2 YFSETQ. The V segment lost 5 bases and the J segment 3 bases; nucleotides outside the gene matches: 11. The CDR3 length is 16 residues. The CDR3: CASRRYTGGADTEAFF. DNA of the CDR3: TGCGCCAGCAGAAGATACACAGGGGGCGCCGACACTGAAGCTTTCTTT.

This clonotype has a count of ten or more. CDR3 DNA sequence: TGTGCCAGCAGTTTTTCAACAGGTGAAGCTTTCTTT. Amino acid sequence: CASSFSTGEAFF. V usage is TRBV12-3 or TRBV12-4 and J usage is TRBJ1-1, with D possibly matching TRBD1 (5 bases). Trimming removed 3 bases at V and 7 bases at J, with 9 bases between. The CDR3 has 12 amino acids.

This clonotype was picked up a small number of times. This chain connects TRBV6-2 or TRBV6-3 to TRBJ2-7; 9 nucleotides agree with TRBD1. This CDR3 contains 17 residues. From germline, CDR1 is MNHEY and CDR2 SVGEGT. V shed 7 bases and J 5 bases; nucleotides not matched to a gene: 18. Here the CDR3 DNA reads TGTGCCAGCACCATCCCGGGCCCCGGGACAGGGTACCACGAGCAGTACTTC. This encodes CASTIPGPGTGYHEQYF.

V is TRBV28 and J is TRBJ2-7, with D uncertain. Trimming pared 10 bases from V and 5 bases from J, leaving 9 bases between. The CDR3 sequence is 10 residues long. The germline CDR1 and CDR2 sequences are MDHEN and SYDVKM. DNA of the CDR3: TGTGCCACCGGAGAGGACGAGCAGTACTTC. Amino acids: CATGEDEQYF.

This clonotype was seen many times. V usage is TRBV28 and J usage is TRBJ2-3; D is perhaps TRBD2 (6 bases). This CDR3 contains 15 residues. The V and J ends lost 3 bases and 2 bases respectively, with 12 bases between them. CDR1 MDHEN and CDR2 SYDVKM come from the germline V gene. The DNA for the CDR3 is TGTGCCAGCAGTTTTATTGCGGGATTCACAGATACGCAGTATTTT. This sequence encodes CASSFIAGFTDTQYF.

This chain joins TRBV7-9 and TRBJ1-6, with 7 bases matching TRBD1. The CDR3 contains 16 residues. V lost 3 bases, J lost 10 bases, and 12 bases stayed unmatched. CDR1 is SEHNR, CDR2 FQNEAQ, per germline (reference sequence). The CDR3 bases are TGTGCCAGCAGCTTCCAGGGGGACCCCTCGAGGTCACCCCTCCACTTT. Amino acid sequence: CASSFQGDPSRSPLHF.

The V call is TRBV20-1, the J call TRBJ2-3; D perhaps matches TRBD2 (6 bases). The CDR3 length is 13 residues. V was clipped by 5 bases and J by 5 bases, with 14 bases between them. CDR1 is DFQATT, CDR2 SNEGSKA, per germline (reference sequence). In DNA form, the CDR3 reads TGCAGTGCTCTATCCCCGGAGGGAGATACGCAGTATTTT. It specifies CSALSPEGDTQYF.

This clonotype has a handful of counts. The V call is TRBV10-3, the J call TRBJ2-7; D remains ambiguous. There are 13 residues in the CDR3. Trimming removed 7 bases from V and 0 bases from J, with 10 bases in between. Germline assignment: CDR1 ENHRY and CDR2 SYGVKD. This chain's CDR3 is CAITGGVSYEQYF. CDR3 bases: TGTGCCATCACCGGTGGGGTCTCCTACGAGCAGTACTTC.

This clonotype was counted at least ten times. The chain carries TRBV6-6 and TRBJ1-5; D gene unclear. This CDR3 contains 14 residues. In germline, CDR1 is MNHNY, CDR2 SVGAGI (reference sequence). V lost 2 bases to trimming and J lost 4 bases, with 9 bases between them. The CDR3 is CASSYQRGNQPQHF. The CDR3 nucleotides are TGTGCCAGCAGTTACCAGCGGGGTAATCAGCCCCAGCATTTT.

In this sample, this clonotype turned up many times. The V gene is TRBV25-1, the J gene TRBJ2-3; D is undetermined. Germline V gene sequence: CDR1 MGHDK, CDR2 SYGVNS. CDR3 size: 13 residues. V was cut by 1 base and J by 1 base, with 3 bases left in between. CDR3 sequence reads: CASSESGTDTQYF. Written as DNA, the CDR3 is TGTGCCAGCAGTGAATCGGGCACAGATACGCAGTATTTT.

This clonotype was observed many times. The CDR3 sequence: CASSPGQVTQYF. The CDR3 DNA reads as TGTGCCAGCAGCCCCGGTCAAGTTACGCAGTATTTT. This sequence joins TRBV11-2 and TRBJ2-3; D is ambiguous. Germline loops: CDR1 SGHAT, CDR2 FQNNGV. V was pared by 5 bases and J by 8 bases, with 11 bases between. This CDR3 region has 12 residues.

The chain links TRBV7-9 to TRBJ2-3, with D uncertain. Germline assignment: CDR1 SEHNR and CDR2 FQNEAQ (reference sequence). The CDR3 length is 13 residues. The V end was cut by 5 bases, the J end by 2 bases, with 8 bases between. CDR3 sequence: CASSPEDTDTQYF. The CDR3 DNA is TGTGCCAGCAGCCCGGAAGACACAGATACGCAGTATTTT.